These T cell receptor beta chains were read from a single sample in a study of blood T cell repertoires in COVID-19. Only in-frame clones appear in the TCRdb table, and some are missing; sequencing was by immunoSEQ multiplex PCR. Of roughly 100,000 clones listed, about 90% are singletons. Sequenced sample: peripheral blood. The receptors derive from a woman between 50 and 59 years old in a cohort sampled during active COVID-19. The CDR3 runs from the conserved cysteine through the conserved F or W. A D gene is named only where the DNA matches it firmly. Some rows mark clone size as missing; the rest say once, few, many or name a class of expanded clone.

size	J	D	V	DNA	CDR3
NA	TRBJ2-3	NA	TRBV28	TGTGCCAGCACCCAATTAGGGGCAGACACTTATACGCAGTATTTT	CASTQLGADTYTQYF
few	TRBJ2-7	NA	TRBV7-5	TGTGCCAGAAGCTTATTGTCGGGAAGCTCCTACGAGCAGTACTTC	CARSLLSGSSYEQYF
NA	TRBJ1-6	NA	TRBV2	TGTGCCAGCAGGACGGAGAGCTCCTATAATTCACCCCTCCACTTT	CASRTESSYNSPLHF
once	TRBJ2-3	NA	TRBV5-1	TGCGCCAGCAGCTCCTTCGCACTTAACACAGATACGCAGTATTTT	CASSSFALNTDTQYF
NA	TRBJ2-5	NA	TRBV3-1/TRBV3-2	TGTGCCAGCAGTCAAGCCAGGCAAGAGACCCAGTACTTC	CASSQARQETQYF
NA	TRBJ2-1	TRBD2	TRBV29-1	TGCAGCGTTGTAGTAGCGGGGGATGAGCAGTTCTTC	CSVVVAGDEQFF
once	TRBJ2-3	TRBD2	TRBV11-2	TGTGCCAGCAGCCCGGGGACTAGCGGGAGGAATACGCAGTATTTT	CASSPGTSGRNTQYF
NA	TRBJ2-7	NA	TRBV28	TGTGCCAGCGATTCCGGGTTCTACGAGCAGTACTTC	CASDSGFYEQYF
NA	TRBJ1-1	NA	TRBV11-3	TGTGCCAGCAGCTTACAGAGGCTGAACACTGAAGCTTTCTTT	CASSLQRLNTEAFF
NA	TRBJ2-7	NA	TRBV5-1	TGCGCCAGCAGCTTGGATCAGGGGAGGGACGAGCAGTACTTC	CASSLDQGRDEQYF
NA	TRBJ2-5	NA	TRBV24-1	TGTGCCACCCAGGACTTCAAAGAGACCCAGTACTTC	CATQDFKETQYF
NA	TRBJ1-1	TRBD1	TRBV30	TGTGCCTGGAGTGTAAGGGGGCTTGGGGGCACTGAAGCTTTCTTT	CAWSVRGLGGTEAFF
NA	TRBJ2-7	NA	TRBV4-1	TGCGCCAGCAGCCAAGCGGGGGTCGATGTCTACGAGCAGTACTTC	CASSQAGVDVYEQYF
NA	TRBJ2-2	TRBD1	TRBV9	TGTGCCAGCAGTATAACAGGGGACACCGGGGAGCTGTTTTTT	CASSITGDTGELFF
NA	TRBJ2-6	NA	TRBV10-2	TGCGCCAGCAGCAGGGACTCTGGGGCCAACGTCCTGACTTTC	CASSRDSGANVLTF
NA	TRBJ1-6	TRBD1	TRBV5-1	TGCGCCAGCAGCTTGAAGGGACAGGGCGGGTCACCCCTCCACTTT	CASSLKGQGGSPLHF
NA	TRBJ1-6	TRBD1	TRBV6-5	TGTGCCAGCAGTTCGAGAGGACAGGGCTATTCACCCCTCCACTTT	CASSSRGQGYSPLHF
NA	TRBJ1-6	NA	TRBV3-1/TRBV3-2	TGTGCCAGCAGCTCGTCCGAGGTTGGCAGTAATTATTCACCCCTCCACTTT	CASSSSEVGSNYSPLHF
NA	TRBJ2-7	TRBD1	TRBV29-1	TGCAGCGTTGTTTTGGGACAGCGACAGTACTTC	CSVVLGQRQYF
NA	TRBJ2-7	NA	TRBV7-9	TGTGCCAGCAGCTTAGAGCCGGGAGTCCACGAGCAGTACTTC	CASSLEPGVHEQYF
once	TRBJ2-1	TRBD1	TRBV5-1	TGCGCCAGCAGCTTGCAGGGGGCTATTGAGCAGTTCTTC	CASSLQGAIEQFF
NA	TRBJ2-5	TRBD2	TRBV6-5	TGTGCCAGCAGTTATCGGTCGGGGGGTCAAGAGACCCAGTACTTC	CASSYRSGGQETQYF
NA	TRBJ2-6	TRBD1	TRBV7-2	TGTGCCAGCAGCTTAGCCCAGACAGGGTACTACTCTGGGGCCAACGTCCTGACTTTC	CASSLAQTGYYSGANVLTF
NA	TRBJ1-5	NA	TRBV12-5	TGTGCTAGTGGTTTGGGCAACGAGCCCTCAGGGCCCCAGCATTTT	CASGLGNEPSGPQHF
NA	TRBJ1-1	TRBD1	TRBV6-1	TGTGCCAGCAGTGAAGCCCGGACAGGGGGCAAGCCTGAAGCTTTCTTT	CASSEARTGGKPEAFF
NA	TRBJ2-3	TRBD2	TRBV5-1	TGCGCCAGCAGCTTTAGCGGGGGGGCTGCAGATACGCAGTATTTT	CASSFSGGAADTQYF
NA	TRBJ2-3	NA	TRBV5-1	TGCGCCAGCAGCCCGGAAATCAGGGGTCGATCAGATACGCAGTATTTT	CASSPEIRGRSDTQYF
once	TRBJ1-5	NA	TRBV12-3/TRBV12-4	TGTGCCAGCAGTTCAGAAGGGAGTCAGCCCCAGCATTTT	CASSSEGSQPQHF
NA	TRBJ2-7	TRBD1	TRBV9	TGTGCCAGCAGCGTAGCTCTTCCCGGGACAGGGGCTGACGAGCAGTACTTC	CASSVALPGTGADEQYF
NA	TRBJ1-6	NA	TRBV30	TGTGCCTGGAGACCGCAGAGGGCAGGGGAGGGTTTCTATAATTCACCCCTCCACTTT	CAWRPQRAGEGFYNSPLHF
NA	TRBJ2-5	TRBD2	TRBV30	TGTGCCAGGGGACTAGCGGGACAAGAGACCCAGTACTTC	CARGLAGQETQYF
NA	TRBJ1-5	TRBD1	TRBV27	TGTGCCAGCAGTTTCTGGGGACAGGGGGGAAATCAGCCCCAGCATTTT	CASSFWGQGGNQPQHF
NA	TRBJ2-1	TRBD2	TRBV6-5	TGTGCCACCACACATAGCGGGATCTCCTACAATGAGCAGTTCTTC	CATTHSGISYNEQFF
NA	TRBJ2-2	TRBD2	TRBV11-3	TGTGCCAGCAGCCCAGACCCGGGGGGGCCTAACACCGGGGAGCTGTTTTTT	CASSPDPGGPNTGELFF
NA	TRBJ1-6	TRBD1	TRBV10-3	TGTGCCATCACTCAGGGGGCGCGGAATTCACCCCTCCACTTT	CAITQGARNSPLHF
few	TRBJ1-3	TRBD1	TRBV5-1	TGCGCCAGCAGTGCCGGGACAGCCCTCTCTGGAAACACCATATATTTT	CASSAGTALSGNTIYF
NA	TRBJ1-4	TRBD1	TRBV6-4	TGTGCCAGCAGCCCCGGGACAGGGGTTAACTCAACTAATGAAAAACTGTTTTTT	CASSPGTGVNSTNEKLFF
NA	TRBJ1-2	NA	TRBV28	TGTGCCAGCAGTTTAATCCCAACTGGTGGCTACACCTTC	CASSLIPTGGYTF
few	TRBJ1-1	NA	TRBV5-1	TGCGCCAGCAGCTTGGCCTTCGGTACTAAGGACACTGAAGCTTTCTTT	CASSLAFGTKDTEAFF
NA	TRBJ2-3	NA	TRBV29-1	TGCAGCTCGGGGGCGGGCCTATTCACAGATACGCAGTATTTT	CSSGAGLFTDTQYF
NA	TRBJ2-2	TRBD2	TRBV11-3	TGTGCCAGCAGCTCTCGAGGACTAGCGGGAGGAACCGGGGAGCTGTTTTTT	CASSSRGLAGGTGELFF
NA	TRBJ2-5	TRBD1	TRBV29-1	TGCAGCGCCCGGACAGGGGCCGAGACCCAGTACTTC	CSARTGAETQYF
NA	TRBJ2-5	TRBD1	TRBV4-2	TGTGCCAGCAGCCAAGATCTAAGCAGGGGGCCTCAAGAGACCCAGTACTTC	CASSQDLSRGPQETQYF
NA	TRBJ2-5	TRBD2	TRBV11-1	TGTGCCAGCAGCGTCGGACTAGCGGGGGGGCGGGAGACCCAGTACTTC	CASSVGLAGGRETQYF
once	TRBJ1-1	TRBD1	TRBV15	TGTGCCACCAAACTGGGACAGGGGGCGCATGAAGCTTTCTTT	CATKLGQGAHEAFF
NA	TRBJ2-3	NA	TRBV5-4	TGTGCCAGCAGCTCCGGGACAACCAGCACAGATACGCAGTATTTT	CASSSGTTSTDTQYF
NA	TRBJ1-2	NA	TRBV4-2	TGTGCCAGCAGCCAAGAAGTGGCAGGGTCCCCCTCTGTTAACTATGGCTACACCTTC	CASSQEVAGSPSVNYGYTF
NA	TRBJ1-6	TRBD1	TRBV3-1/TRBV3-2	TGTGCCAGCAGCCCGACAGGGTTAAATTCACCCCTCCACTTT	CASSPTGLNSPLHF
NA	TRBJ2-5	NA	TRBV11-2	TGTGCCAGCAGCTCAAATCTAGGCCAGTGGTCCCAGTACTTC	CASSSNLGQWSQYF
NA	TRBJ2-2	TRBD1	TRBV2	TGTGCCAGCAAATCTCGGGACAGGCTCAGCGGGGAGCTGTTTTTT	CASKSRDRLSGELFF
NA	TRBJ2-1	TRBD2	TRBV7-7	TGTGCTAGCAGCCCGGGACTAGCGGGTACCAATGAGCAGTTCTTC	CASSPGLAGTNEQFF
NA	TRBJ1-6	NA	TRBV5-4	TGTGCCAGCAGCTTGGACGTACAATCCTCCTATAATTCACCCCTCCACTTT	CASSLDVQSSYNSPLHF
NA	TRBJ2-5	TRBD2	TRBV3-1/TRBV3-2	TGTGCCAGCAGCCAAGAGGGACTAGCGGGACGGTCAGAGACCCAGTACTTC	CASSQEGLAGRSETQYF
NA	TRBJ2-5	TRBD1	TRBV14	TGTGCCAGCAGCCTACAGGGGGTCACCCAGTACTTC	CASSLQGVTQYF
NA	TRBJ2-7	TRBD2	TRBV5-1	TGCGCCAGCACCTCTGGAGGGAGGGCCTCCTTGGGAGCCTACGAGCAGTACTTC	CASTSGGRASLGAYEQYF
once	TRBJ2-2	NA	TRBV5-1	TGCGCCAGTAAAACAGGGCCCGACACCGGGGAGCTGTTTTTT	CASKTGPDTGELFF
NA	TRBJ2-4	TRBD2	TRBV5-1	TGCGCCAGCAGCTTGCCCCTAGCGGGAGGAATAGCCAAAAACATTCAGTACTTC	CASSLPLAGGIAKNIQYF
few	TRBJ1-5	NA	TRBV9	TGTGCCAGCAGCCCCGACAGTAATCAGCCCCAGCATTTT	CASSPDSNQPQHF
once	TRBJ1-1	NA	TRBV12-3/TRBV12-4	TGTGCCAGCAGTTACTTGGGGGGGACTGAAGCTTTCTTT	CASSYLGGTEAFF
NA	TRBJ1-5	NA	TRBV29-1	TGCAGCGTTGGAGTTCCCGGCCCCGGGGAGCCCCAGCATTTT	CSVGVPGPGEPQHF